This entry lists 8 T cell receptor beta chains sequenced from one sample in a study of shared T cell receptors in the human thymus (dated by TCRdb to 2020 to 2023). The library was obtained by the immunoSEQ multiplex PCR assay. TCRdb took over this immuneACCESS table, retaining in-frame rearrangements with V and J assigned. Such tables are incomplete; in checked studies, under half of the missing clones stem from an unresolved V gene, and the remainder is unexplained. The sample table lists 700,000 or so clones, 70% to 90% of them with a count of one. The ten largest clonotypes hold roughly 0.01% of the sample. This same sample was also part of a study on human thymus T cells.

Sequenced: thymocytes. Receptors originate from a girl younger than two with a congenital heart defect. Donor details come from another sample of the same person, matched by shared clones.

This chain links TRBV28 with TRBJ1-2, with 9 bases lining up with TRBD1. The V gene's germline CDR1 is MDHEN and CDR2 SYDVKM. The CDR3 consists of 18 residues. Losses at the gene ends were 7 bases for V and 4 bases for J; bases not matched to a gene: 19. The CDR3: CASTTNYARDREGYGYTF. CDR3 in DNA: TGTGCCAGCACAACTAACTATGCCCGGGACAGGGAAGGCTATGGCTACACCTTC.

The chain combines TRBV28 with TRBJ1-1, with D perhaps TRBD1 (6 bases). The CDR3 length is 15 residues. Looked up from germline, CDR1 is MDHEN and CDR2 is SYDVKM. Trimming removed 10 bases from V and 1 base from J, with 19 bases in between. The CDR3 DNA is TGTGCCACCGATAAGAAACAGGGAGAGAACACTGAAGCTTTCTTT. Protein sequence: CATDKKQGENTEAFF. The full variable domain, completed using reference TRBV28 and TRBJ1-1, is DVKVTQSSRYLVKRTGEKVFLECVQDMDHENMFWYRQDPGLGLRLIYFSYDVKMKEKGDIPEGYSVSREKKERFSLILESASTNQTSMYLCATDKKQGENTEAFFGQGTRLTVV.

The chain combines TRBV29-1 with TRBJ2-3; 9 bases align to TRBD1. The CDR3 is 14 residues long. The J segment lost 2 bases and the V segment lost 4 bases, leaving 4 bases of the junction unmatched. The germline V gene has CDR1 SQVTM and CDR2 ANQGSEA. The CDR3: CSVGQGGVTDTQYF. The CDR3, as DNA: TGCAGCGTTGGACAGGGGGGGGTCACAGATACGCAGTATTTT.

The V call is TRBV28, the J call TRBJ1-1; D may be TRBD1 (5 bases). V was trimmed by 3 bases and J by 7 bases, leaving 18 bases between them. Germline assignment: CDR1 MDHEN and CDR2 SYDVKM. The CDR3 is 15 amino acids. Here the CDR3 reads CASSLDKRTIFEAFF. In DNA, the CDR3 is TGTGCCAGCAGTTTGGATAAAAGGACAATCTTTGAAGCTTTCTTT.

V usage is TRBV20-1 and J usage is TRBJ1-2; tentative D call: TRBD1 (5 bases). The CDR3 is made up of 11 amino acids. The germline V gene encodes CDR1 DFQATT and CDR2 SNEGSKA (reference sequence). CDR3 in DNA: TGCAGGGGGGAGGGTCCTATTGCCTACACCTTC. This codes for CRGEGPIAYTF.

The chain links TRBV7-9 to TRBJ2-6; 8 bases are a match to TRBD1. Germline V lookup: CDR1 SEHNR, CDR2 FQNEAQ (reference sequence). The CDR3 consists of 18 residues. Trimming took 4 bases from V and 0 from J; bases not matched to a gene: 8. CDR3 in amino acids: CASSSPGQESSGANVLTF. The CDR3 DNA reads TGTGCCAGCAGCTCGCCGGGACAGGAGAGCTCTGGGGCCAACGTCCTGACTTTC.

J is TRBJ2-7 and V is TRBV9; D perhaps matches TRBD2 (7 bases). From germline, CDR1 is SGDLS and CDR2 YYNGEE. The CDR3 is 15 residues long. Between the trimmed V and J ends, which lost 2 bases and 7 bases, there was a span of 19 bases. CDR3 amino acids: CASSVDGGPPREQYF. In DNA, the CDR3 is TGTGCCAGCAGCGTTGACGGGGGGCCCCCACGGGAGCAGTACTTC.

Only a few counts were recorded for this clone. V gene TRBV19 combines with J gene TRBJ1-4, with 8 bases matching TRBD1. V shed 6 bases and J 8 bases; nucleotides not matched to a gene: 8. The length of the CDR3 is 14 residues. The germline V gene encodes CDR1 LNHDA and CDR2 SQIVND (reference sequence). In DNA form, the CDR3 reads TGTGCCAGTAGCAGAGGACAGGGAGGGGAAAAACTGTTTTTT. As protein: CASSRGQGGEKLFF.